This TCR beta chain was sequenced for a study of blood T cell repertoires in COVID-19. Study summary: Italy, Spain and the United States were the sources of the convalescent and acute COVID-19 samples. T cells, B-cell-depleted T cells, or PBMCs supplied cDNA or gDNA.

This clone has only a few counts. This CDR3 has 14 residues. CDR1 and CDR2 from the germline V gene are WNHNN and SYGVQD (reference sequence). V lost 3 bases, J lost 6 bases, and 9 bases lay in between. In the authors' methods: Amplification of reference gene primers was used by the study to estimate nucleated cell counts. Repertoires were generated with immunoSEQ multiplex PCR, while TCRdb's copy carries only in-frame clones and drops some. That table is the source of V, J and clone size, and D and trimming were worked out from the DNA. Seen here are around 250,000 clones, roughly 90% observed once, and the top ten hold 2% to 2.5%.

Sequenced: peripheral blood. The J gene is TRBJ1-6, the V gene TRBV10-1; tentative D call: TRBD1 (5 bases). The clonotype was recovered from a man aged 25 to 45 who had recovered from COVID-19. CDR3 amino acids: CASSEQASNSPLHF. The CDR3 DNA sequence: TGCGCCAGCAGTGAACAGGCCTCTAATTCACCCCTCCACTTT.